A single sample is the source of the 29 T cell receptor beta chains below, sequenced in a study of blood T cell repertoires in COVID-19. Only in-frame clones appear in the TCRdb table, and some are missing; sequencing was by immunoSEQ multiplex PCR. Here the sample spans approximately 170,000 clones, 80% to 90% being singletons. The sequencing input was peripheral blood. The receptors stem from a woman aged 70-85 years who had recovered from COVID-19.

The rearrangement links TRBV3-1 (or the pseudogene TRBV3-2) to TRBJ1-2; D gene ambiguous. Germline values: CDR1 LGHDT, CDR2 YNNKEL (reference sequence). The length of the CDR3 is 11 residues. V dropped 1 base and J dropped 7 bases, with 4 bases sitting between them. CDR3 nucleotide sequence: TGTGCCAGCAGCCAAGGAGCTGGCTACACCTTC. This codes for CASSQGAGYTF.

The chain employs TRBV7-2 and TRBJ2-5, with a possible D match to TRBD2 (5 bases). Germline CDR1 SGHTA, CDR2 FQGNSA. V was shortened by 4 bases and J by 3 bases, with 12 bases between the two germline ends. The CDR3 has 14 residues. CDR3 DNA: TGTGCCAGCAGCTCAAGGACTTGGAAAGAGACCCAGTACTTC. Encoded protein: CASSSRTWKETQYF.

This clone was detected a few times. The V and J genes are TRBV19 and TRBJ1-5, with TRBD1 matching 9 bases. V gave up 9 bases and J gave up 4 bases; unmatched junction bases: 7. The CDR3 has 14 residues. Per germline, CDR1 LNHDA and CDR2 SQIVND (reference sequence). The CDR3 DNA reads TGTGCCAGCCGGGGACAGGGCTATAATCAGCCCCAGCATTTT. Translation gives CASRGQGYNQPQHF.

The chain employs TRBV5-1 and TRBJ1-2; D is unclear. CDR1 is SGHRS, CDR2 YFSETQ, per germline. The V end lost 3 bases, the J end lost 9 bases, and 15 bases lay between the germline ends. This CDR3 has 13 residues. The CDR3 here is CASSSPSEASYTF. CDR3 in DNA: TGCGCCAGCAGCTCCCCCTCGGAGGCGAGCTACACCTTC. Using reference TRBV5-1 and TRBJ1-2 for the parts outside the CDR3, the full variable domain is KAGVTQTPRYLIKTRGQQVTLSCSPISGHRSVSWYQQTPGQGLQFLFEYFSETQRNKGNFPGRFSGRQFSNSRSEMNVSTLELGDSALYLCASSSPSEASYTFGSGTRLTVV.

The chain uses TRBV5-4 and TRBJ2-7; a weak D match, TRBD2 (6 bases). The germline gives CDR1 SGHNT, CDR2 YYREEE (reference sequence). This CDR3 is 14 amino acids long. The V and J ends lost 4 bases and 3 bases respectively, with 14 bases between them. The CDR3 sequence: CASSRGVGSYEQYF. In DNA form, the CDR3 reads TGTGCCAGCAGCCGAGGAGTCGGGAGCTACGAGCAGTACTTC.

This clone was detected once. The CDR3 protein is CASSFRSNSPLHF. In DNA, the CDR3 is TGTGCCAGCAGTTTTCGCAGTAATTCACCCCTCCACTTT. The V gene is TRBV12-3 or TRBV12-4, the J gene TRBJ1-6, with D unclear. This CDR3 comprises 13 residues. Trimming left V 3 bases short and J 6 bases short, with 6 bases between.

The chain has TRBV5-1 and TRBJ1-1, with TRBD1 identical over 10 bases. Per germline, CDR1 SGHRS and CDR2 YFSETQ. V shed 0 bases and J 11 bases; nucleotides not matched to a gene: 7. This CDR3 has 14 residues. The CDR3 region is CASSLGTGGESAFF. The CDR3 bases are TGCGCCAGCAGCTTGGGGACAGGGGGTGAGTCGGCTTTCTTT.

CDR3 loop: CASTSWGGSDGDYGYTF. The DNA of the CDR3 is TGTGCCAGCACCTCATGGGGGGGCTCGGACGGGGACTATGGCTACACCTTC. The chain recombines TRBV3-1 (or the pseudogene TRBV3-2) with TRBJ1-2, with D perhaps matching TRBD1 (6 bases). Germline lookup yields CDR1 LGHDT and CDR2 YNNKEL (reference sequence). Trimming left V 7 bases short and J 3 bases short, with 24 bases between. The CDR3 covers 17 residues.

V and J are TRBV5-1 and TRBJ1-2; TRBD1 agrees at 7 bases. V shed 0 bases and J 2 bases; nucleotides not matched to a gene: 4. The germline CDR1 and CDR2 sequences are SGHRS and YFSETQ. The CDR3 consists of 15 residues. For the CDR3, the DNA is TGCGCCAGCAGCTTGGGGGACAGACCCAACTATGGCTACACCTTC. The encoded protein is CASSLGDRPNYGYTF.

This clone occurred once. V usage is TRBV12-3 or TRBV12-4 and J usage is TRBJ1-6; tentatively, D is TRBD1 (5 bases). V was pared by 5 bases and J by 10 bases, with 12 bases between. The CDR3 is 13 amino acids. In DNA form, the CDR3 reads TGTGCCAGCAGTCCTCCGGGGGGGTCACCCCTCCACTTT. It encodes CASSPPGGSPLHF.

The chain has TRBV19 and TRBJ2-2; TRBD2 aligns across 16 bases. Germline V lookup: CDR1 LNHDA, CDR2 SQIVND (reference sequence). After removal of 10 bases from V and 4 bases from J, the junction contained 18 bases not matched to a gene. The CDR3 has 20 residues. CDR3 DNA sequence: TGTGCCACCGAAGCCCCTCCGGGACTAGCGGGAGGGCGGGGCACCGGGGAGCTGTTTTTT. This translates into CATEAPPGLAGGRGTGELFF. The full variable domain, completed using reference TRBV19 and TRBJ2-2, is DGGITQSPKYLFRKEGQNVTLSCEQNLNHDAMYWYRQDPGQGLRLIYYSQIVNDFQKGDIAEGYSVSREKKESFPLTVTSAQKNPTAFYLCATEAPPGLAGGRGTGELFFGEGSRLTVL.

The rearrangement uses TRBV18 and TRBJ1-1; D gene uncertain. V lost 2 bases, J lost 3 bases, and 13 bases lay in between. The CDR3 sequence is 15 residues long. CDR1 and CDR2 (germline): KGHSH, LQKENI. In DNA form, the CDR3 reads TGTGCCAGCTCACCAGGAGTGGGTAGGCACACTGAAGCTTTCTTT. Protein: CASSPGVGRHTEAFF. Complete variable domain (other parts from reference TRBV18 and TRBJ1-1): NAGVMQNPRHLVRRRGQEARLRCSPMKGHSHVYWYRQLPEEGLKFMVYLQKENIIDESGMPKERFSAEFPKEGPSILRIQQVVRGDSAAYFCASSPGVGRHTEAFFGQGTRLTVV.

The chain combines TRBV6-5 with TRBJ1-6; D call uncertain. The CDR3 has 15 residues. Trimming removed 7 bases from V and 2 bases from J, with 12 bases in between. CDR1 MNHEY and CDR2 SVGAGI come from the germline V gene. The CDR3 DNA sequence: TGTGCCAGCACCCCGGGGTCTGCCTATAATTCACCCCTCCACTTT. It yields the protein CASTPGSAYNSPLHF.

The V and J genes are TRBV2 and TRBJ1-1; 7 bases agree with TRBD1. In germline, CDR1 is SNHLY, CDR2 FYNNEI. V lost 6 bases to trimming and J lost 4 bases; unmatched junction nucleotides: 2. CDR3 length: 12 residues. CDR3 sequence reads: CASRGDSTEAFF. The CDR3 DNA reads as TGTGCCAGCAGGGGGGACAGCACTGAAGCTTTCTTT.

This sequence joins TRBV6-5 and TRBJ1-2, with 11 bases fitting TRBD1. CDR1 is MNHEY, CDR2 SVGAGI, per germline. The CDR3 has 14 residues. Unmatched junction bases numbered 3, after V lost 5 bases and J lost 4 bases. The CDR3 spells CASSRTGGLYGYTF. The CDR3 region has the DNA TGTGCCAGCAGTCGGACAGGGGGCCTCTATGGCTACACCTTC.

This sequence joins TRBV19 and TRBJ2-1; 16 positions match TRBD2. The germline gives CDR1 LNHDA, CDR2 SQIVND (reference sequence). The CDR3 runs 17 residues. V lost 5 bases, J lost 5 bases, and 6 bases stayed unmatched. The CDR3 spells CASSPGTSGRADNEQFF. The DNA for the CDR3 is TGTGCCAGTAGTCCGGGGACTAGCGGGAGGGCAGACAATGAGCAGTTCTTC. The full variable domain, in which reference TRBV19 and TRBJ2-1 provide the parts outside the CDR3, is DGGITQSPKYLFRKEGQNVTLSCEQNLNHDAMYWYRQDPGQGLRLIYYSQIVNDFQKGDIAEGYSVSREKKESFPLTVTSAQKNPTAFYLCASSPGTSGRADNEQFFGPGTRLTVL.

The CDR3 sequence is CAITPGTGGNEKLFF. The CDR3 coding sequence is TGTGCCATCACCCCAGGGACAGGGGGTAATGAAAAACTGTTTTTT. The chain has TRBV10-3 and TRBJ1-4; 11 nucleotides line up with TRBD1. The germline V gene has CDR1 ENHRY and CDR2 SYGVKD. V shed 7 bases and J 4 bases; nucleotides not matched to a gene: 5. This CDR3 is built from 15 residues.

This clone has just one count. V and J are TRBV7-9 and TRBJ2-1; 10 nucleotides align to TRBD2. The junction had 7 bases not matched to a gene; V was cut back by 5 bases and J by 6 bases. The CDR3 length is 15 residues. The V gene's germline CDR1 is SEHNR and CDR2 FQNEAQ (reference sequence). CDR3 protein: CASSTAGGPVNEQFF. The CDR3 bases are TGTGCCAGCAGCACAGCGGGGGGGCCTGTCAATGAGCAGTTCTTC.

This chain joins TRBV21-1 and TRBJ2-7; TRBD2, the table's D call, lacks a check against the DNA. TRBV21-1 is marked as a pseudogene. The CDR3 extends over 16 amino acids. The CDR3 sequence: CASSRRRGGTIYEQYF. CDR3 sequence (DNA): TGTGCCAGCAGCCGCCGGCGGGGGGGCACAATCTACGAGCAGTACTTC.

The V gene is TRBV19, the J gene TRBJ1-5, with 9 bases matching TRBD1. The germline gives CDR1 LNHDA, CDR2 SQIVND (reference sequence). J lost 1 base, V lost 10 bases, and 11 bases had no gene match. This CDR3 spans 16 amino acids. In nucleotides, the CDR3 is TGTGCCACTACTCCGGGACAGGGACGAAGCAATCAGCCCCAGCATTTT. Protein product: CATTPGQGRSNQPQHF.

This clone has only one observation. The chain carries TRBV11-2 and TRBJ2-1; 12 bases are a match to TRBD2. The CDR3 totals 15 residues. Germline CDR1 reads SGHAT; CDR2 reads FQNNGV. V trimming: 4 bases; J trimming: 4 bases; junction bases outside the gene matches: 2. The CDR3 reads CASSSLAGGYNEQFF. The CDR3 nucleotides read TGTGCCAGCAGCTCCCTAGCGGGGGGGTACAATGAGCAGTTCTTC.

The rearrangement uses TRBV5-1 and TRBJ2-6, with TRBD2 as a possible D gene (6 bases). Trimming took 0 bases from V and 0 from J, leaving 7 bases between them. There are 16 residues in the CDR3. CDR1 and CDR2 from the germline V gene are SGHRS and YFSETQ. The CDR3 spells CASSLAGVSGANVLTF. The DNA for the CDR3 is TGCGCCAGCAGCTTGGCGGGGGTCTCTGGGGCCAACGTCCTGACTTTC.

This clone was observed a few times. This chain connects TRBV2 to TRBJ2-5; D possibly corresponds to TRBD2 (5 bases). Germline CDR1 SNHLY, CDR2 FYNNEI. This CDR3 spans 11 amino acids. Trimming cost V 6 bases and J 10 bases, with 12 bases left between them. CDR3 in amino acids: CASRADGDQYF. CDR3 coding DNA: TGTGCCAGCAGGGCCGACGGGGACCAGTACTTC.

This chain joins TRBV18 and TRBJ2-1; D is possibly TRBD2 (6 bases). The V gene's germline CDR1 is KGHSH and CDR2 LQKENI. This CDR3 is built from 14 residues. V dropped 0 bases and J dropped 10 bases, with 13 bases sitting between them. Written as DNA, the CDR3 is TGTGCCAGCTCACCACCGGCTTGGGCGGGGGAGCAGTTCTTC. Translated, it gives CASSPPAWAGEQFF.

The V call is TRBV28, the J call TRBJ1-2; perhaps TRBD1 as D (5 bases). This CDR3 contains 15 residues. V gave up 3 bases and J gave up 0 bases, with 11 bases separating them. Germline CDR1 is MDHEN and CDR2 is SYDVKM. The CDR3: CASSLGTLSNYGYTF. CDR3 sequence (DNA): TGTGCCAGCAGTTTGGGGACTCTTTCTAACTATGGCTACACCTTC.

The genes are TRBV20-1 and TRBJ2-1; TRBD2 might be the D (6 bases). This CDR3 is built from 13 residues. The V end lost 3 bases, the J end lost 6 bases, and 12 bases lay between the germline ends. Germline V lookup: CDR1 DFQATT, CDR2 SNEGSKA (reference sequence). In DNA, the CDR3 is TGCAGTGCTAGTAATCCGGGAGTCAATGAGCAGTTCTTC. It translates to CSASNPGVNEQFF.

The CDR3, as DNA: TGCAGTGCCAGGGGCATAGCGGGAGGGTACTTC. Translation: CSARGIAGGYF. J is TRBJ2-4 and V is TRBV20-1, with 10 bases fitting TRBD2. The germline CDR1 and CDR2 sequences are DFQATT and SNEGSKA (reference sequence). The CDR3 runs 11 residues. The V gene end was trimmed by 6 bases and the J gene end by 15 bases; junction bases not matched to a gene: 8.

The rearrangement uses TRBV5-1 and TRBJ2-3, with TRBD2 matching over 7 bases. CDR1 SGHRS and CDR2 YFSETQ come from the germline V gene. This CDR3 is 17 amino acids long. Germline trimming cut 4 bases from V and 0 bases from J; bases unmatched to any gene: 11. In nucleotides, the CDR3 is TGCGCCAGCAGCCCGGGGAGGGTGACCCCTAGCACAGATACGCAGTATTTT. It codes for CASSPGRVTPSTDTQYF.

This clone was counted once. The chain is built from TRBV3-1 (or the pseudogene TRBV3-2) and TRBJ2-1; possibly TRBD2 for D (6 bases). With 4 bases removed from V and 9 bases from J, the gap between germline ends came to 13 bases. Germline loops: CDR1 LGHDT, CDR2 YNNKEL (reference sequence). CDR3 length equals 13 residues. CDR3 bases: TGTGCCAGCAGCCCGGGACTCCTGGGTGAGCAGTTCTTC. It yields the protein CASSPGLLGEQFF.